This entry lists 11 T cell receptor beta chains sequenced from one sample in a study of T cells in pancreatic ductal adenocarcinoma listed by TCRdb under 2017. Libraries were made using the immunoSEQ multiplex PCR assay. TCRdb provides this immuneACCESS table in a form limited to in-frame rearrangements. Some clones are lacking; in checked studies, under half of them reflect an unresolved V gene, and why the rest are absent is not known. This sample has thousands of clones in its table, and 74% of those were observed once. About 14% of the sample belongs to the ten largest clones. Selected pancreatic ductal adenocarcinoma patients had undergone surgery without neoadjuvant therapy. Specimen: pancreatic tumor tissue. Receptor source: a human donor with pancreatic ductal adenocarcinoma.

This clone was counted a single time. The chain carries TRBV5-5 and TRBJ2-3; D is possibly TRBD1 (6 bases). Trimming took off 0 bases at V and 5 bases at J, with 7 bases between the two ends. This CDR3 region has 13 residues. From germline, CDR1 is SGHKS and CDR2 YYEKEE (reference sequence). DNA of the CDR3: TGTGCCAGCAGCTTGGGCAGGGGAGATACGCAGTATTTT. Encoded protein: CASSLGRGDTQYF.

In its sample, this clone was seen once. The chain recombines TRBV19 with TRBJ1-4; maybe TRBD1 (5 bases). This CDR3 has 14 amino acids. V lost 4 bases to trimming and J lost 8 bases, with 14 bases between them. Germline loops: CDR1 LNHDA, CDR2 SQIVND (reference sequence). CDR3 DNA sequence: TGTGCCAGTAGTAACCGGGCGGCAGGGGAAAAACTGTTTTTT. Translated, it gives CASSNRAAGEKLFF. Variable domain in full (rest from reference TRBV19 and TRBJ1-4): DGGITQSPKYLFRKEGQNVTLSCEQNLNHDAMYWYRQDPGQGLRLIYYSQIVNDFQKGDIAEGYSVSREKKESFPLTVTSAQKNPTAFYLCASSNRAAGEKLFFGSGTQLSVL.

The chain's CDR3 is CASSYGTGLYGYTF. As DNA, the CDR3 is TGTGCCAGCAGTTACGGGACAGGGTTGTATGGCTACACCTTC. This rearrangement joins TRBV6-5 to TRBJ1-2; 9 bases are a match to TRBD1. Losses at the gene ends were 2 bases for V and 5 bases for J; bases not matched to a gene: 3. There are 14 residues in the CDR3. Germline V CDR1 and CDR2: MNHEY, SVGAGI.

The chain recombines TRBV30 with TRBJ2-6; D might be TRBD1 (5 bases). The CDR3 spans 18 residues. Deletions cut 4 bases from V and 3 bases from J, with 22 bases between. CDR1 and CDR2 from the germline V gene are GTSNPN and SVGIG (reference sequence). CDR3 sequence reads: CAWKAYQGVLGGANVLTF. CDR3 bases: TGTGCCTGGAAGGCCTATCAAGGGGTACTGGGTGGGGCCAACGTCCTGACTTTC. The full variable domain, with the rest looked up from reference TRBV30 and TRBJ2-6, is SQTIHQWPATLVQPVGSPLSLECTVEGTSNPNLYWYRQAAGRGLQLLFYSVGIGQISSEVPQNLSASRPQDRQFILSSKKLLLSDSGFYLCAWKAYQGVLGGANVLTFGAGSRLTVL.

The chain employs TRBV7-3 and TRBJ2-1; maybe TRBD1 (6 bases). The ends were cut back, 1 base at V and 8 bases at J, with 9 bases in the middle. This CDR3 has 13 amino acids. CDR1 is SGHTA and CDR2 is FQGTGA in the germline V gene. This CDR3 is CASSLRGRDEQFF. The CDR3 nucleotides read TGTGCCAGCAGCTTAAGGGGGCGGGATGAGCAGTTCTTC.

V gene TRBV11-2 combines with J gene TRBJ2-3; D unclear. The germline gives CDR1 SGHAT, CDR2 FQNNGV. Trimming cost V 5 bases and J 2 bases, with 17 bases left between them. The CDR3 is made up of 16 amino acids. DNA for the CDR3: TGTGCCAGCAGCCACCAGACGGCCTGGGCCACAGATACGCAGTATTTT. This translates into CASSHQTAWATDTQYF.

The sample holds a few counts of this clone. V and J are TRBV5-1 and TRBJ1-2, with D possibly matching TRBD1 (5 bases). CDR1 and CDR2 from the germline V gene are SGHRS and YFSETQ. The CDR3 consists of 16 residues. Trimming removed 3 bases at V and 7 bases at J, with 22 bases between. This CDR3 reads CASSSGVKKGLRGYTF. CDR3 in DNA: TGCGCCAGCAGCTCGGGGGTTAAGAAGGGACTCCGTGGCTACACCTTC. Full variable domain (remainder filled in from reference TRBV5-1 and TRBJ1-2): KAGVTQTPRYLIKTRGQQVTLSCSPISGHRSVSWYQQTPGQGLQFLFEYFSETQRNKGNFPGRFSGRQFSNSRSEMNVSTLELGDSALYLCASSSGVKKGLRGYTFGSGTRLTVV.

V is TRBV5-1 and J is TRBJ1-1; a possible D gene is TRBD1 (5 bases). V was cut by 0 bases and J by 1 base, with 10 bases left in between. Germline values: CDR1 SGHRS, CDR2 YFSETQ. This CDR3 contains 15 residues. The CDR3 spells CASSLVGTQNTEAFF. CDR3 DNA sequence: TGCGCCAGCAGCTTGGTTGGGACCCAGAACACTGAAGCTTTCTTT.

The rearrangement links TRBV20-1 to TRBJ2-7; D possibly matches TRBD1 or TRBD2 (6 bases each). The length of the CDR3 is 11 residues. The germline gives CDR1 DFQATT, CDR2 SNEGSKA (reference sequence). V shed 8 bases and J shed 3 bases, with 11 bases lying between them. The CDR3 sequence is CSPKGGYEQYF. The CDR3 DNA sequence: TGCAGTCCCAAGGGGGGCTACGAGCAGTACTTC.

The V call is TRBV4-1, the J call TRBJ2-5, with 12 bases fitting TRBD2. Trimming at V came to 1 base and at J to 5 bases, leaving 5 bases not matched to a gene. The CDR3 loop spans 16 amino acids. The germline V gene has CDR1 MGHRA and CDR2 YSYEKL. This chain's CDR3 is CASSQAPSGGAETQYF. Written as DNA, the CDR3 is TGCGCCAGCAGCCAAGCCCCTAGCGGGGGGGCCGAGACCCAGTACTTC.

Here the CDR3 DNA reads TGCGCCAGCAGCAGGACGGTGAACACCGGGGAGCTGTTTTTT. Translating it yields CASSRTVNTGELFF. The chain joins TRBV5-1 to TRBJ2-2, with D uncertain. Germline loops: CDR1 SGHRS, CDR2 YFSETQ. V lost 4 bases and J lost 1, with 8 bases in between. The CDR3 loop spans 14 amino acids.